Following are 7 T cell receptor beta chains from one sample sequenced in a study of cytomegalovirus exposure and HLA in healthy donors. With 60 Vbeta and 13 Jbeta primers, the PCR was carried out. Some clones are missing from TCRdb's copy, which holds only in-frame ones; the method was immunoSEQ multiplex PCR. This repertoire shows 120,000 or so clones, roughly 80% found once; its top ten account for roughly 6%. Source material: PBMCs. Receptors originate from a man younger than 45 in good health and CMV-seropositive.

This chain links TRBV7-8 with TRBJ1-1, with TRBD1 identical over 7 bases. V shed 0 bases and J 1 base; nucleotides not matched to a gene: 2. CDR3 size: 15 residues. The germline V gene has CDR1 SGHVS and CDR2 FQNEAQ. The CDR3 is CASSLAGTENTEAFF. CDR3 nucleotide sequence: TGTGCCAGCAGCTTAGCGGGGACAGAGAACACTGAAGCTTTCTTT. The full variable domain, rest sourced from reference TRBV7-8 and TRBJ1-1, is GAGVSQSPRYKVAKRGQDVALRCDPISGHVSLFWYQQALGQGPEFLTYFQNEAQLDKSGLPSDRFFAERPEGSVSTLKIQRTQQEDSAVYLCASSLAGTENTEAFFGQGTRLTVV.

The V gene is TRBV14, the J gene TRBJ2-2; 10 bases match TRBD1. CDR1 SGHDN and CDR2 FVKESK come from the germline V gene. This CDR3 has 19 residues. The V segment lost 1 base and the J segment 0 bases; nucleotides outside the gene matches: 8. In DNA form, the CDR3 reads TGTGCCAGCAGCCAAGGGGGGGACAGGGGACTTCCGAACACCGGGGAGCTGTTTTTT. The encoded protein is CASSQGGDRGLPNTGELFF.

This rearrangement joins TRBV7-9 to TRBJ2-5; D is uncertain. With 2 bases removed from V and 3 bases from J, the gap between germline ends came to 13 bases. CDR1 and CDR2 (germline): SEHNR, FQNEAQ (reference sequence). The CDR3 is 15 amino acids. The CDR3 sequence: CASSLYGRAEETQYF. CDR3 sequence (DNA): TGTGCCAGCAGCTTATACGGTAGAGCCGAAGAGACCCAGTACTTC.

The chain carries TRBV6-1 and TRBJ1-1, with D perhaps matching TRBD1 (5 bases). The ends were cut back, 4 bases at V and 2 bases at J, with 14 bases in the middle. CDR3 length equals 15 residues. Germline CDR1 reads MNHNS; CDR2 reads SASEGT. CDR3 in DNA: TGTGCCAGCAGTGGGGCCAGGGTGGGCAACACTGAAGCTTTCTTT. Protein: CASSGARVGNTEAFF.

This sequence joins TRBV7-2 and TRBJ2-7; TRBD2 agrees at 14 bases. The germline CDR1 and CDR2 sequences are SGHTA and FQGNSA. The CDR3 is made up of 18 amino acids. Trimming took 1 base from V and 4 from J; bases not matched to a gene: 9. CDR3 residues: CASSLGPSGLAGEYEQYF. The CDR3 DNA sequence: TGTGCCAGCAGCTTAGGGCCCTCGGGACTAGCGGGAGAATACGAGCAGTACTTC.

The chain recombines TRBV10-2 with TRBJ2-3; D remains ambiguous. Deletions cut 5 bases from V and 1 base from J, with 10 bases between. The germline V gene has CDR1 WSHSY and CDR2 SAAADI. The CDR3 runs 14 residues. Written as DNA, the CDR3 is TGCGCCAGCAGTACAGCCCCAGGCACAGATACGCAGTATTTT. It translates to CASSTAPGTDTQYF.

The gene calls are TRBV11-2 and TRBJ1-2, with D possibly matching TRBD1 (5 bases). V was pared by 3 bases and J by 0 bases, with 8 bases between. In germline, CDR1 is SGHAT, CDR2 FQNNGV. The CDR3 covers 14 residues. CDR3 residues: CASSFDSANYGYTF. DNA for the CDR3: TGTGCCAGCAGCTTTGACAGCGCTAACTATGGCTACACCTTC.